This TCR beta chain was obtained from a study of blood T cell repertoires in COVID-19. Study in general: Samples came from the United States, Italy and Spain, spanning acute and convalescent COVID-19. Sources were T cells, B-cell-depleted T cells, or PBMCs; the material itself was cDNA or gDNA.

In the authors' methods: Nucleated cell number was recorded as an estimate derived from reference gene primer amplification. The repertoire was sequenced with immunoSEQ multiplex PCR; TCRdb's copy has only in-frame clones and lacks some. The D gene and trimming were derived from the DNA, and the V and J assignments and clone size from that table. The sample lists some 120,000 clones, less than 90% occurring once. The CDR3 extends over 12 amino acids. The germline V gene has CDR1 SQVTM and CDR2 ANQGSEA. Trimming shortened V by 4 bases and J by 6 bases, and 12 bases separated the two germline ends. Donors of Cohort 3 who recovered were those that had two negative PCRs, clearance, or symptom resolution.

The rearrangement uses TRBV29-1 and TRBJ1-2; the D is unclear. The sequenced sample consisted of PBMCs or T cells enriched from blood (not recorded which). The clonotype comes from a man aged 25-40 years who had recovered from COVID-19. The CDR3 DNA reads TGCAGCGTTGGAGGCATTCGGGATGGCTACACCTTC. Protein product: CSVGGIRDGYTF. The variable domain in full, with the rest retrieved from reference TRBV29-1 and TRBJ1-2, is SAVISQKPSRDICQRGTSLTIQCQVDSQVTMMFWYRQQPGQSLTLIATANQGSEATYESGFVIDKFPISRPNLTFSTLTVSNMSPEDSSIYLCSVGGIRDGYTFGSGTRLTVV.